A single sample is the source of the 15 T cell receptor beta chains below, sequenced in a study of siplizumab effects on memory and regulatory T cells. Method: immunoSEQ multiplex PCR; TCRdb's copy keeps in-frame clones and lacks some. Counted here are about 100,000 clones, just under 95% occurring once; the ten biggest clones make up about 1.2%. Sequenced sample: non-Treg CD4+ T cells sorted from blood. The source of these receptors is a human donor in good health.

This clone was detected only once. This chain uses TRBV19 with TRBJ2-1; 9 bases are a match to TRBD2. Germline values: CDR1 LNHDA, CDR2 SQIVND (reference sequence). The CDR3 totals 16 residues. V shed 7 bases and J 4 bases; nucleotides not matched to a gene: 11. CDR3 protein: CASTTLSGSRYNEQFF. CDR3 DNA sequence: TGTGCCAGTACTACCCTTAGCGGGAGTCGATACAATGAGCAGTTCTTC.

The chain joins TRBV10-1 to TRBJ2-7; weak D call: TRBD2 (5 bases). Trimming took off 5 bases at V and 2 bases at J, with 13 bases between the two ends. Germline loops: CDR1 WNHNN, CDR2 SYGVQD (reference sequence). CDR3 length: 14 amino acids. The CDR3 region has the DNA TGCGCCAGCAGTCACCAAGCGGCCCCCTACGAGCAGTACTTC. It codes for CASSHQAAPYEQYF.

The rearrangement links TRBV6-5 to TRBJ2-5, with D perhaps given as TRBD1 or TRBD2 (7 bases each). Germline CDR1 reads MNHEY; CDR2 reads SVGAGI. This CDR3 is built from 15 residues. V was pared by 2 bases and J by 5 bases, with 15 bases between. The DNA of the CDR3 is TGTGCCAGCAGTTACGCGCGGGGGACAGCTGAGACCCAGTACTTC. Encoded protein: CASSYARGTAETQYF.

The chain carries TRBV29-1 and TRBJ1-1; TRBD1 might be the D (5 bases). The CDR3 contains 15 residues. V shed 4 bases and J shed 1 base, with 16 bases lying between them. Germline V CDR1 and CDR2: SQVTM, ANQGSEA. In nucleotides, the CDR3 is TGCAGCGTTGGGGGTGTGGGGACGGCGAACACTGAAGCTTTCTTT. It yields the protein CSVGGVGTANTEAFF.

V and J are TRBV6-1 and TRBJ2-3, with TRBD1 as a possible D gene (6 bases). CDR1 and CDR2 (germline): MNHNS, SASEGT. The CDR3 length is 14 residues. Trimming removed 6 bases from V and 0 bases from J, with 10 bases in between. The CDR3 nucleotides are TGTGCCAGCAGGCTAAGGGGGAGCACAGATACGCAGTATTTT. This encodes CASRLRGSTDTQYF.

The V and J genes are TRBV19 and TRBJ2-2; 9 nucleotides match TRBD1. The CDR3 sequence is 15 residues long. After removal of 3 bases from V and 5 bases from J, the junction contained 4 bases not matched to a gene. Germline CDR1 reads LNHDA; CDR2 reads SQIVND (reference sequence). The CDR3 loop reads CASSIDGTGTGELFF. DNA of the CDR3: TGTGCCAGTAGTATTGACGGGACAGGGACCGGGGAGCTGTTTTTT.

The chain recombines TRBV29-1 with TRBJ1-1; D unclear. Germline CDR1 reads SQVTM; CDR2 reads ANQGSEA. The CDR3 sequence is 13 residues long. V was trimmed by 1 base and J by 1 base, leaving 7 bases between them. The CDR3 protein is CSVEGVGNTEAFF. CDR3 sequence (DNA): TGCAGCGTTGAAGGAGTCGGGAACACTGAAGCTTTCTTT.

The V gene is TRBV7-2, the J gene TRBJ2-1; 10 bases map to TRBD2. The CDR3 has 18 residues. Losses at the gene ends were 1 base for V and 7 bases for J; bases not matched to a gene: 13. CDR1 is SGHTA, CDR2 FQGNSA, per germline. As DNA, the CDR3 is TGTGCCAGCAGCTTAGGACGGAGCGGGAGGGGTTTTGGGAATGAGCAGTTCTTC. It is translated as CASSLGRSGRGFGNEQFF.

In DNA form, the CDR3 reads TGTGCCAGCTCACCAGTCCTTAACACTGAAGCTTTCTTT. Translated, it gives CASSPVLNTEAFF. This chain links TRBV18 with TRBJ1-1; D not certain. The ends were cut back, 2 bases at V and 2 bases at J, with 6 bases in the middle. Germline V CDR1 and CDR2: KGHSH, LQKENI. This CDR3 contains 13 residues.

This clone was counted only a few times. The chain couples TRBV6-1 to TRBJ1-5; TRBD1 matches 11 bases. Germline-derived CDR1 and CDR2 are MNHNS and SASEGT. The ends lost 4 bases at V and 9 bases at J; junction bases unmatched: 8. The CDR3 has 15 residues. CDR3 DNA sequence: TGTGCCAGCAGTGGAGGACAGGGGGCGATAAGGCCCCAGCATTTT. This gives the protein CASSGGQGAIRPQHF.

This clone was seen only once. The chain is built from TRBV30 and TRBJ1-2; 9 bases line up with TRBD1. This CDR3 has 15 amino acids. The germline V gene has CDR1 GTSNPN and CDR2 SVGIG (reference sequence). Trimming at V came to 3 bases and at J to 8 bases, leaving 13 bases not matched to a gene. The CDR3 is CAWRGYPQGARGYTF. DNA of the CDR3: TGTGCCTGGAGGGGATACCCACAGGGGGCAAGGGGCTACACCTTC.

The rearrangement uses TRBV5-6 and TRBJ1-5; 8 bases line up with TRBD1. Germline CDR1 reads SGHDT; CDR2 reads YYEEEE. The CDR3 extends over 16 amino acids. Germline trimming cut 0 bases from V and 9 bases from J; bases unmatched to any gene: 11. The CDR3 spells CASSLGGNGQGPPQHF. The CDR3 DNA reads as TGTGCCAGCAGCTTGGGGGGGAACGGACAGGGTCCGCCCCAGCATTTT.

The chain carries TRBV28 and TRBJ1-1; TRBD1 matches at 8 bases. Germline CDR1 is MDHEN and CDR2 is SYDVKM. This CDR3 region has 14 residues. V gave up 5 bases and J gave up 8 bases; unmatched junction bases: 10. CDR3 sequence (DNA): TGTGCCAGCAGTCTAATCAGGGGGCTCTCCGAAGCTTTCTTT. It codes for CASSLIRGLSEAFF.

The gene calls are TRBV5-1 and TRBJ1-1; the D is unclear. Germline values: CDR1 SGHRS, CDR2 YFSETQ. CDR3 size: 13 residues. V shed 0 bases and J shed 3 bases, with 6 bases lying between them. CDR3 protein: CASSLVGYTEAFF. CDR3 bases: TGCGCCAGCAGCTTGGTAGGGTACACTGAAGCTTTCTTT.

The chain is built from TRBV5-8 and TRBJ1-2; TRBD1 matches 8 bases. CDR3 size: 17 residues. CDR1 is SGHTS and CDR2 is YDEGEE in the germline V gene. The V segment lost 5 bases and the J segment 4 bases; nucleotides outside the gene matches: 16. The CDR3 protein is CASRPVTQGARGYGYTF. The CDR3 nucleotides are TGTGCCAGCAGACCCGTGACCCAGGGGGCGCGGGGCTATGGCTACACCTTC.